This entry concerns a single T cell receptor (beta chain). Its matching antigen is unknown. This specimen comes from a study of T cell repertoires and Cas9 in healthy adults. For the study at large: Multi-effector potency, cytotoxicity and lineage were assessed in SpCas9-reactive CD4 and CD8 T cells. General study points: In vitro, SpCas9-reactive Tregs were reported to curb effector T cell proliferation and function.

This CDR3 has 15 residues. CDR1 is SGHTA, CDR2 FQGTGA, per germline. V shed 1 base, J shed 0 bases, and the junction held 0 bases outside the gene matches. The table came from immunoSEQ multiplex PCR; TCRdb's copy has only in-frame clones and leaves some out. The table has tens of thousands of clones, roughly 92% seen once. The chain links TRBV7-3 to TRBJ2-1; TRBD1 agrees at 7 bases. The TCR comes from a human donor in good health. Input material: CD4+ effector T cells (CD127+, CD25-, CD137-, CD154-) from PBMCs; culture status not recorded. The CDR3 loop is CASSLNRGSYNEQFF. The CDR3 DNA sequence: TGTGCCAGCAGCTTAAACAGGGGCTCCTACAATGAGCAGTTCTTC. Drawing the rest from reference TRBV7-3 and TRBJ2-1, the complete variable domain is GAGVSQTPSNKVTEKGKYVELRCDPISGHTALYWYRQSLGQGPEFLIYFQGTGAADDSGLPNDRFFAVRPEGSVSTLKIQRTERGDSAVYLCASSLNRGSYNEQFFGPGTRLTVL.